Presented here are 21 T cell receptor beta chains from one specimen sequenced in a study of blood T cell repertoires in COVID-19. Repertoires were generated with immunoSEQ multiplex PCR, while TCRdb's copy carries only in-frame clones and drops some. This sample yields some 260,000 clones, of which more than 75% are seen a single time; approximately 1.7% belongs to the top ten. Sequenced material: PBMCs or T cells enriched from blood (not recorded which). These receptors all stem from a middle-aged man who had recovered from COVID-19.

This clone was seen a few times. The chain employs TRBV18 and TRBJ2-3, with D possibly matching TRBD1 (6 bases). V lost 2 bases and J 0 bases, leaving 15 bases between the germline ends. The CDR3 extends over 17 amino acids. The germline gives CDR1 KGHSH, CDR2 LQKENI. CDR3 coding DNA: TGTGCCAGCTCACCAACCCAATGGACAGCTAGCACAGATACGCAGTATTTT. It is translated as CASSPTQWTASTDTQYF.

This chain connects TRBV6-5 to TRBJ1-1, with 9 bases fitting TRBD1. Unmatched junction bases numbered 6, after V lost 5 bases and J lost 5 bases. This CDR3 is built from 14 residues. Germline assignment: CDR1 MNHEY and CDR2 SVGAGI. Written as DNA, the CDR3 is TGTGCCAGCAGTACGACAGGGGGAGGTACTGAAGCTTTCTTT. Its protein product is CASSTTGGGTEAFF.

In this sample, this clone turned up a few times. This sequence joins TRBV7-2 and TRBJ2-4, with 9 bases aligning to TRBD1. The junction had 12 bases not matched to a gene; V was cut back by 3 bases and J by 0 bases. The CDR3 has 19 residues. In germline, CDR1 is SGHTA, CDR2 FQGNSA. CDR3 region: CASSLRTGAGQLAKNIQYF. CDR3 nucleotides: TGTGCCAGCAGCTTGAGGACAGGGGCGGGCCAGCTAGCCAAAAACATTCAGTACTTC. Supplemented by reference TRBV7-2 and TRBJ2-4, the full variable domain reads GAGVSQSPSNKVTEKGKDVELRCDPISGHTALYWYRQSLGQGLEFLIYFQGNSAPDKSGLPSDRFSAERTGGSVSTLTIQRTQQEDSAVYLCASSLRTGAGQLAKNIQYFGAGTRLSVL.

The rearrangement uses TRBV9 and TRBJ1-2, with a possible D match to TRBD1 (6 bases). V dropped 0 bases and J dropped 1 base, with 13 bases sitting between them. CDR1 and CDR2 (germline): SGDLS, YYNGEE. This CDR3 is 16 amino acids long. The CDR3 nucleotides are TGTGCCAGCAGCGTAGCTATCGGACAGCTTAACTATGGCTACACCTTC. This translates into CASSVAIGQLNYGYTF.

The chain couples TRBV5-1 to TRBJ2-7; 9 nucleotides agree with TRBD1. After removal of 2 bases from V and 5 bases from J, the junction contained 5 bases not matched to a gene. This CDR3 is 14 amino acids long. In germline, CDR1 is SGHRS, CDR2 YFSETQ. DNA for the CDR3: TGCGCCAGCAGCTTACAGGGGGCGCTTAACGAGCAGTACTTC. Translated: CASSLQGALNEQYF.

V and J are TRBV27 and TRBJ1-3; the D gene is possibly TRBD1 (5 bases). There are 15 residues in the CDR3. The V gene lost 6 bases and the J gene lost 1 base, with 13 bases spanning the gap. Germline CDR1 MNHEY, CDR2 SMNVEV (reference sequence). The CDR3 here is CASSHQGLSGNTIYF. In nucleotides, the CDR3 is TGTGCCAGCAGCCACCAGGGACTTTCTGGAAACACCATATATTTT.

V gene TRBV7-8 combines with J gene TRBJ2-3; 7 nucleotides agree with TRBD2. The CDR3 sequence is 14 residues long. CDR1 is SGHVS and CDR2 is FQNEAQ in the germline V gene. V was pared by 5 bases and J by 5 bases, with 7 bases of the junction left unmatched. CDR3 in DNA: TGTGCCAGCAGCCGCGGGAGAGGATTAGATACGCAGTATTTT. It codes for CASSRGRGLDTQYF.

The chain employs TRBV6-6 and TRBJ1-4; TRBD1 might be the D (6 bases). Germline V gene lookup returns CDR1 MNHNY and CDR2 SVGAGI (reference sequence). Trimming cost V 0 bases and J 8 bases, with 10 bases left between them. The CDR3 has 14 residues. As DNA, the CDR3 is TGTGCCAGCAGTTACTCGATGAGGGGGGAAAAACTGTTTTTT. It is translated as CASSYSMRGEKLFF.

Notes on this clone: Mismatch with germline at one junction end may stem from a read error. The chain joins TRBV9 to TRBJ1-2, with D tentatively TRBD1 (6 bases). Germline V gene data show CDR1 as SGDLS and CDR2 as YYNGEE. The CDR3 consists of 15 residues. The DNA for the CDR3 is TGTGCCAGCAGCGAATCTGGACAGACGAACTATGACTACACCTTC. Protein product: CASSESGQTNYDYTF.

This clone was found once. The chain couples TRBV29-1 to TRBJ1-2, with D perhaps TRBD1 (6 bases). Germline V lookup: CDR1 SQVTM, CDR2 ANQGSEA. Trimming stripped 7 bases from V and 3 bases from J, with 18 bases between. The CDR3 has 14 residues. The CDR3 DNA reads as TGCAGCGCCGACAGGAGCGGTTTGGACTATGGCTACACCTTC. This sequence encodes CSADRSGLDYGYTF.

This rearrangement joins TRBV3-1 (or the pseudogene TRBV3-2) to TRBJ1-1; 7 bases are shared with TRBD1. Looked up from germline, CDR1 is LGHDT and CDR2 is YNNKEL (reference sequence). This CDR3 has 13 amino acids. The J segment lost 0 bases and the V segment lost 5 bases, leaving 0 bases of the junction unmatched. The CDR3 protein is CASSDRVNTEAFF. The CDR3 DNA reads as TGTGCCAGCAGCGACAGGGTGAACACTGAAGCTTTCTTT.

CDR3 residues: CASSYPGLAAYEQYF. The CDR3 DNA sequence: TGTGCCAGCAGCTACCCGGGACTAGCGGCCTACGAGCAGTACTTC. This chain links TRBV11-2 with TRBJ2-7; 11 nucleotides match TRBD2. Trimming cost V 4 bases and J 2 bases; bases outside gene matches: 4. Germline CDR1 is SGHAT and CDR2 is FQNNGV. CDR3 length equals 15 residues. Drawing the rest from reference TRBV11-2 and TRBJ2-7, the complete variable domain is EAGVAQSPRYKIIEKRQSVAFWCNPISGHATLYWYQQILGQGPKLLIQFQNNGVVDDSQLPKDRFSAERLKGVDSTLKIQPAKLEDSAVYLCASSYPGLAAYEQYFGPGTRLTVT.

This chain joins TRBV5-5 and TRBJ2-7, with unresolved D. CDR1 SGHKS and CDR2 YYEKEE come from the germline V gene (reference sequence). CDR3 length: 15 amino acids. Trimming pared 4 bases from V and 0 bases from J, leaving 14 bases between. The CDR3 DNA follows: TGTGCCAGCAGCGCTGGCCTCATAGCCTCCTACGAGCAGTACTTC. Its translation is CASSAGLIASYEQYF.

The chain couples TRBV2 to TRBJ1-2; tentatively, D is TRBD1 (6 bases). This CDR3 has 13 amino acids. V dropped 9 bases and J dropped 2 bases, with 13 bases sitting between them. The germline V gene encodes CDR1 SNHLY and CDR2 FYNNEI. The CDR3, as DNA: TGTGCCAGTACGCAGGGGCGGAACTATGGCTACACCTTC. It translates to CASTQGRNYGYTF.

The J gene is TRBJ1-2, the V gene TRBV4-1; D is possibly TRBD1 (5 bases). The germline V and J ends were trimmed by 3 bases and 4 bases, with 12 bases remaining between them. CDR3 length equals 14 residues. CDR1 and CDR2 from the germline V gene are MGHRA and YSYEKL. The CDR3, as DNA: TGCGCCAGCAGCCATGTTGCCGGGGGCTATGGCTACACCTTC. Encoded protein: CASSHVAGGYGYTF.

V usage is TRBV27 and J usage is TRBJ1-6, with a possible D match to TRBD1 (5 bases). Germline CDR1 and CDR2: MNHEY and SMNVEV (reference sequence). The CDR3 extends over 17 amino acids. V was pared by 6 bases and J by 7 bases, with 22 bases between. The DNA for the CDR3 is TGTGCCAGCAGCCGTAACCCCCTCGGGGGGAGCAATTCACCCCTCCACTTT. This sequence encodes CASSRNPLGGSNSPLHF.

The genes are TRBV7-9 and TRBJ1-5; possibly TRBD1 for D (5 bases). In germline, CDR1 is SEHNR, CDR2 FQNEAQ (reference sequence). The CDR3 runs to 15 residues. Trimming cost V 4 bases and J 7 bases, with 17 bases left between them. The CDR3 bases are TGTGCCAGCAGCTCCACGGACACTAAAGGGCAGCCCCAGCATTTT. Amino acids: CASSSTDTKGQPQHF.

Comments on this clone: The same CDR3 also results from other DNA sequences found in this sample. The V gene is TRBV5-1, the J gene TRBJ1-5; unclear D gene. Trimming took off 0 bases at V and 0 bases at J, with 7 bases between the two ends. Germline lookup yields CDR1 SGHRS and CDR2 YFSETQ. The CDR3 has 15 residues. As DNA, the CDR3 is TGCGCCAGCAGCTTGGCCGGTGATAGCAATCAGCCCCAGCATTTT. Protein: CASSLAGDSNQPQHF. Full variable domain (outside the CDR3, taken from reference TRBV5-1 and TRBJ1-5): KAGVTQTPRYLIKTRGQQVTLSCSPISGHRSVSWYQQTPGQGLQFLFEYFSETQRNKGNFPGRFSGRQFSNSRSEMNVSTLELGDSALYLCASSLAGDSNQPQHFGDGTRLSIL.

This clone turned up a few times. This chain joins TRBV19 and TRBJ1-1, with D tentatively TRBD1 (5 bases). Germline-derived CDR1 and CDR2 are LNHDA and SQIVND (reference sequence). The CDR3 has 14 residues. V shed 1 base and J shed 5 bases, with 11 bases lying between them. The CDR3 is CASSIVPRGTEAFF. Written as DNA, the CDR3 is TGTGCCAGTAGTATAGTCCCTCGGGGGACTGAAGCTTTCTTT. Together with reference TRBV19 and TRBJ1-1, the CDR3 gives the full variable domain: DGGITQSPKYLFRKEGQNVTLSCEQNLNHDAMYWYRQDPGQGLRLIYYSQIVNDFQKGDIAEGYSVSREKKESFPLTVTSAQKNPTAFYLCASSIVPRGTEAFFGQGTRLTVV.

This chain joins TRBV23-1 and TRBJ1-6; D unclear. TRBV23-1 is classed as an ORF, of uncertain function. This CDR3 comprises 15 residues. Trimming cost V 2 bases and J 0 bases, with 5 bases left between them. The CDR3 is CASSQTSSYNSPLHF. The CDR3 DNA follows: TGCGCCAGCAGTCAAACGAGCTCCTATAATTCACCCCTCCACTTT.

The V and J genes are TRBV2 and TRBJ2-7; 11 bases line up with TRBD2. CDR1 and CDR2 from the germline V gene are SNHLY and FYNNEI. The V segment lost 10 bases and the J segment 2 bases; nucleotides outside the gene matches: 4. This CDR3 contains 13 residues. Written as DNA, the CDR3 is TGTGCCAAGACTAGCGGGGAAACCTACGAGCAGTACTTC. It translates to CAKTSGETYEQYF. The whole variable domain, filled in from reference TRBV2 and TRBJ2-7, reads EPEVTQTPSHQVTQMGQEVILRCVPISNHLYFYWYRQILGQKVEFLVSFYNNEISEKSEIFDDQFSVERPDGSNFTLKIRSTKLEDSAMYFCAKTSGETYEQYFGPGTRLTVT.